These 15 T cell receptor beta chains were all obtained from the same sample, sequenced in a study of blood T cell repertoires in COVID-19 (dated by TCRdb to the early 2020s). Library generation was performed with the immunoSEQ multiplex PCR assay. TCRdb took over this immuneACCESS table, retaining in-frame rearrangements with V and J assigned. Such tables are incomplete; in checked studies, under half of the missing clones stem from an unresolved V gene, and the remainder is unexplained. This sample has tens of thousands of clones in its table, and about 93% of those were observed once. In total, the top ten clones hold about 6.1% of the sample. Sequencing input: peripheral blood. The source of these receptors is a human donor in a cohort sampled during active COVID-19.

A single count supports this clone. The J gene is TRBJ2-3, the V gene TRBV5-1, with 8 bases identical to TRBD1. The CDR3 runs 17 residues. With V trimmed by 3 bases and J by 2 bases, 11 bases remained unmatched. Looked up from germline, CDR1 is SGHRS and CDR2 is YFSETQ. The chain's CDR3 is CASSSQPGQVNTDTQYF. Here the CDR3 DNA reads TGCGCCAGCAGCTCGCAACCGGGACAGGTAAACACAGATACGCAGTATTTT.

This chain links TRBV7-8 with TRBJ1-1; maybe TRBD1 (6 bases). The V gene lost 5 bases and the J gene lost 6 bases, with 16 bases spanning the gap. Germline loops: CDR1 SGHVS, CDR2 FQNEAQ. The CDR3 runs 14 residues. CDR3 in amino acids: CASSNQGRGAEAFF. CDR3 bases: TGTGCCAGCAGCAACCAGGGGCGGGGGGCTGAAGCTTTCTTT.

The CDR3, as DNA: TGTGCCAGCGGTTCTTCGTCGGATACGCAGTATTTT. This encodes CASGSSSDTQYF. The chain joins TRBV6-6 to TRBJ2-3; D not certain. Looked up from germline, CDR1 is MNHNY and CDR2 is SVGAGI (reference sequence). The germline V and J ends were trimmed by 8 bases and 6 bases, with 12 bases remaining between them. The CDR3 is made up of 12 amino acids.

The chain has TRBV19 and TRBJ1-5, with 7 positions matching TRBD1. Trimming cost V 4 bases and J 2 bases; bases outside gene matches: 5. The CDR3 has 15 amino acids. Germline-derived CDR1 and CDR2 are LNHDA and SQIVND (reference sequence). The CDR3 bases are TGTGCCAGTAGTACGGAGGGGGCGGGCAATCAGCCCCAGCATTTT. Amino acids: CASSTEGAGNQPQHF.

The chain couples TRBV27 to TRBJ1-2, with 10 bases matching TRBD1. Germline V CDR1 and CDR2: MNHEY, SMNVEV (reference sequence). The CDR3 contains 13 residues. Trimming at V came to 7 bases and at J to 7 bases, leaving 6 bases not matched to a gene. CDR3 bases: TGTGCCAGCAATTGGACAGGGGGGTGTGGCTACACCTTC. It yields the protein CASNWTGGCGYTF.

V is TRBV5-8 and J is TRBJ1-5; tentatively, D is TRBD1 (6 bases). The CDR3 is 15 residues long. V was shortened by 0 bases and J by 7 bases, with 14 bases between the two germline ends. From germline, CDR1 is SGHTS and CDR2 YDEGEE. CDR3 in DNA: TGTGCCAGCAGCTTGGAGGGGGGGTTCGGCCAGCCCCAGCATTTT. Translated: CASSLEGGFGQPQHF.

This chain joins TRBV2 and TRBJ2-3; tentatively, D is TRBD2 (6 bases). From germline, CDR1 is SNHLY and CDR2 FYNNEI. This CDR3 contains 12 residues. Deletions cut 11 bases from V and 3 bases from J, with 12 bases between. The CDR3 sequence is CAEREATDTQYF. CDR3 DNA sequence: TGTGCCGAAAGGGAGGCTACAGATACGCAGTATTTT. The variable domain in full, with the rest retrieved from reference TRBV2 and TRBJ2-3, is EPEVTQTPSHQVTQMGQEVILRCVPISNHLYFYWYRQILGQKVEFLVSFYNNEISEKSEIFDDQFSVERPDGSNFTLKIRSTKLEDSAMYFCAEREATDTQYFGPGTRLTVL.

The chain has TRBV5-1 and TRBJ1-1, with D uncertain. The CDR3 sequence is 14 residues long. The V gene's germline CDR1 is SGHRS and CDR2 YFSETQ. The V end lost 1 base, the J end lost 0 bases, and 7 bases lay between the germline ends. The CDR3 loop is CASSLQDMNTEAFF. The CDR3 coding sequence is TGCGCCAGCAGCTTGCAGGATATGAACACTGAAGCTTTCTTT.

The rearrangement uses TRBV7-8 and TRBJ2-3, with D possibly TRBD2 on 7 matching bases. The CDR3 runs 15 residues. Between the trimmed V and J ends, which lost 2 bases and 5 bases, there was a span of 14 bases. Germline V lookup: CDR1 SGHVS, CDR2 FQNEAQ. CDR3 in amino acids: CASSLIGGAGDTQYF. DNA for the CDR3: TGTGCCAGCAGCTTAATTGGGGGGGCCGGAGATACGCAGTATTTT.

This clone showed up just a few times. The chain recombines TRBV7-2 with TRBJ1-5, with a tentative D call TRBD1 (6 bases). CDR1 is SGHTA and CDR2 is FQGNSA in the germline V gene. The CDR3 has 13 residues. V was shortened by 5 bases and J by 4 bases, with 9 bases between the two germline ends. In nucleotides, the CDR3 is TGTGCCAGCAGCGGGGGCGATAATCAGCCCCAGCATTTT. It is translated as CASSGGDNQPQHF. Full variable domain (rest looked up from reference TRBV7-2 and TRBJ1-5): GAGVSQSPSNKVTEKGKDVELRCDPISGHTALYWYRQSLGQGLEFLIYFQGNSAPDKSGLPSDRFSAERTGGSVSTLTIQRTQQEDSAVYLCASSGGDNQPQHFGDGTRLSIL.

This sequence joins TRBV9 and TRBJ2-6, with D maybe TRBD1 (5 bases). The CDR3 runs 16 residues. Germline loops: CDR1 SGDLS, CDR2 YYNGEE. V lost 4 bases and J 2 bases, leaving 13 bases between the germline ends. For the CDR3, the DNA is TGTGCCAGCAGCCCGAAGGGGTGGACTGGGGCCAACGTCCTGACTTTC. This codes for CASSPKGWTGANVLTF.

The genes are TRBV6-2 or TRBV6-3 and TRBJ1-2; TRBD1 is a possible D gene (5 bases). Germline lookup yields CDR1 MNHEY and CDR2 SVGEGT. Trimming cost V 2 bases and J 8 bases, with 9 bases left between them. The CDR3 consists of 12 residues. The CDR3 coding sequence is TGTGCCAGCAGTTACGGAGGGGCCGGCTACACCTTC. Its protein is CASSYGGAGYTF.

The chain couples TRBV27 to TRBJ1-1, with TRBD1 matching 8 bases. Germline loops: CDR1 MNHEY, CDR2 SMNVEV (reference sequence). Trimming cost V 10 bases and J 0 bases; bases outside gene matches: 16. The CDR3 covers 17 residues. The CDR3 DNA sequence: TGTGCCACCGCCGGGGGATCCGGGACAGGCGTGAACACTGAAGCTTTCTTT. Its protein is CATAGGSGTGVNTEAFF.

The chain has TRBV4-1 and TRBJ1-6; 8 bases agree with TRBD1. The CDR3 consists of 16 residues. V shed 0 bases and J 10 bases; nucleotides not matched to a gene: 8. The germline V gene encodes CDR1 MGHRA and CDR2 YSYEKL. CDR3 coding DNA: TGCGCCAGCAGCCAAGAAGCGGGACAGGTATTGTCACCCCTCCACTTT. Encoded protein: CASSQEAGQVLSPLHF.

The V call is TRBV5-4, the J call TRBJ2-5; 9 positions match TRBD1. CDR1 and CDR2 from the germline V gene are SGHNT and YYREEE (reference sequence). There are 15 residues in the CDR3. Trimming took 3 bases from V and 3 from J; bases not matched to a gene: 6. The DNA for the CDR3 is TGTGCCAGCAGCTACCCTGGACAGGGGAAAGAGACCCAGTACTTC. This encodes CASSYPGQGKETQYF.